Listed here is a single T cell receptor (beta chain). Trimming took off 0 bases at V and 3 bases at J, with 12 bases between the two ends. The CDR3 has 15 residues. Germline CDR1 SGDLS, CDR2 YYNGEE. The data derive from a study of blood T cells in healthy people across ages. A J-beta primer mix and a sample-barcoded 5' primer were used in a second PCR of about 6 to 12 cycles. TCRdb itself ran the 5' RACE reads through MiXCR, one entry per CDR3 protein. The sample records about 1.8 million distinct CDR3 sequences, roughly 52% being singletons. This TCR derives from a woman in her thirties or forties in good health. The rearrangement joins TRBV9 to TRBJ1-1, with unresolved D. Input material: blood. The CDR3 DNA reads TGTGCCAGCAGCGTAGAGGCCGCGGCAGACACTGAAGCTTTCTTT. It specifies CASSVEAAADTEAFF.